This T cell receptor (beta chain) is drawn from a study of PD-L1 blockade in urothelial cancer. Libraries were prepared by immunoSEQ multiplex PCR; TCRdb keeps only in-frame clonotypes and omits some of them. The table records 80,000 to 100,000 clones, around 76% of them present only once. Locally advanced or metastatic urothelial carcinoma affected all patients. The ends were cut back, 2 bases at V and 4 bases at J, with 14 bases in the middle. The CDR3 length is 15 residues. Germline values: CDR1 MGHRA, CDR2 YSYEKL. The gene calls are TRBV4-1 and TRBJ1-2; no definite D call. The sample in question was PBMCs, obtained around atezolizumab (anti-PD-L1) treatment. The TCR sequence derives from a man aged 65 to 85 with urothelial cancer. CDR3 protein: CASSQPRERAYGYTF. In DNA form, the CDR3 reads TGCGCCAGCAGCCAACCACGGGAAAGGGCCTATGGCTACACCTTC.